This TCR beta chain is drawn from a study of regulatory T cells in long-lasting Graves disease. The authors built TCR beta libraries using iRepertoire HTBI primers and Arm-PCR of CDR3 regions. One entry per CDR3 protein, called by TCRdb with MiXCR from the multiplex PCR reads. The repertoire includes roughly 430,000 distinct CDR3 sequences, roughly a fifth of them detected once, and 13% to 15% sits in the top ten. There are 12 residues in the CDR3. V was cut by 8 bases and J by 5 bases, with 12 bases left in between. Germline CDR1 and CDR2: SGHTA and FQGNSA. This clonotype was counted a few times. The antigen is not known. Noted time point: persistent/refractory GD, antithyroid drugs over 5 years with positive TRAb. PBMCs provided the RNA from which the TCR library was made. General study results and limits: Persistent Graves' cases showed lower TCR diversity than newly diagnosed cases.

The receptor was derived from a female donor with Graves disease. The chain combines TRBV7-2 with TRBJ2-5; D possibly corresponds to TRBD1 (5 bases). The sequences come from peripheral blood mononuclear cells (PBMCs), collected when the disease was refractory, from a patient treated with antithyroid drugs. The CDR3 sequence is CASGPRVETQYF. CDR3 in DNA: TGTGCCAGCGGCCCCAGGGTGGAGACCCAGTACTTC.